This TCR beta chain was profiled in a study of T-cell memory formation after mild COVID-19. This clonotype was seen a few times. From the 5' RACE reads, TCRdb called clonotypes with MiXCR, one entry per CDR3 protein. The sample yields some 120,000 distinct CDR3 sequences, over 15% seen once. Input material: PBMCs or a T cell subset sorted from them (not recorded which). This receptor was obtained from a man in his late teens or twenties who had mild COVID-19 (a few samples of this study predate the infection). Cell type and time point are not known.

CDR3 in amino acids: CAGTGGQGDTQYF. DNA of the CDR3: TGTGCCGGGACGGGGGGGCAGGGAGATACGCAGTATTTT. The rearrangement links TRBV7-2 to TRBJ2-3; 8 bases fit TRBD2. In germline, CDR1 is SGHTA, CDR2 FQGNSA. With V trimmed by 11 bases and J by 5 bases, 9 bases remained unmatched. The CDR3 sequence is 13 residues long.